Included here is one T cell receptor beta chain sequence, with context. This receptor's antigen is unknown. No qualities accompany the bases; no much larger clone lies one base away. The time point label here, explained by the study, means: about 28 days (+/-7) after the second vaccine dose. AZD1222 recipients with second doses at about 4 weeks or about 12 weeks were pooled, because spike-specific TCR depth and breadth did not differ between schedules. Vaccinee samples were obtained from the UK trials COV001 and COV002, which included a single-blind randomized controlled phase 2/3 trial of AZD1222 (ChAdOx1 nCoV-19) in healthy adults. For TCRbeta chain sequencing, PBMC samples from trial participants were taken at day 0 and at day 28 after the second dose. The sample is drawn from a study of T cell responses to AZD1222 COVID-19 vaccine (TCRdb year 2021). A note on the overall study: A total of 233 trial participants underwent TCR sequencing, of whom around 210 had received two doses of AZD1222 and about 26 had received two doses of the MenACWY control vaccine. Trial participants were enrolled by age into 18-55, 56-69 and 70-plus year subgroups, with roughly 160, 29 and 62 TCR-sequenced participants respectively. Summary of the overall study and its limitations: Nearly half of unique spike-specific TCRs reportedly recognized epitopes outside regions mutated in the B.1.351 and B.1.1.7 variants. Conclusions about previously exposed vaccinees were limited because only six AZD1222 recipients were SARS-CoV-2 seropositive at baseline. Spike-specific TCR breadth and depth rose significantly after two AZD1222 doses compared with day 0 and with MenACWY recipients. Vaccine-associated CD4 TCRs spanned the whole spike protein, with dominant responses in regions 160-218 and 743-854. Participants were mostly white British, with more females than males. The authors suggested clonal diversity may have been underestimated. No day 14 peak-response samples were available, so repertoires were characterized only after the peak T cell response. The 56-69-year group was small, and its depth increase did not reach significance, likely because of low power.

The CDR3 regions of human TCRbeta chains were analyzed by immunosequencing. As for how the authors treated the data: Repertoire TCRs were matched against a reference library of SARS-CoV-2-specific TCRs generated with the MIRA antigen-specificity platform. Breadth was defined as the fraction of unique TCRs that were SARS-CoV-2-associated. Depth was defined as the fraction of total T cells that were SARS-CoV-2-associated. Using the MIRA data, every spike-specific TCR was mapped to the spike region that the TCR reacted to and assigned to either a CD4 or a CD8 class. Log10-transformed breadth and depth values were compared by one-way ANOVA with Sidak's multiple comparisons tests. TCRdb mirrors the immuneACCESS table, restricted to in-frame sequences. Some clones are absent from its copies; in checked studies, under half trace to an unresolved V gene, and the reason for the others is unknown. V, J and clone size are those of that table, while D and trimming were read from the DNA. The sample yields some 90,000 clones; about 88% were counted once. The ten biggest clones cover around 5% of the sample.

Taken from cysteine to phenylalanine, the CDR3 has 16 residues. Solely the CDR3 DNA is kept, with 48 bases framed from the first base. From the germline V gene, CDR1 is SNHLY and CDR2 is FYNNEI. Germline trimming: 4 bases from V, 0 bases from J; junction bases outside gene matches: 6. The TCR originated in an adult who received the AZD1222 COVID-19 vaccine. Here the sequenced sample was peripheral blood, taken 28 days after the second AZD1222 dose. The V and J genes are TRBV2 and TRBJ2-4, and 7 bases in between align with TRBD1. The DNA sequence is given as TGTGCCAGCAGTGGAGACAGGGCCGGAGCCAAAAACATTCAGTACTTC. Translated, it gives CASSGDRAGAKNIQYF.